This T cell receptor (beta chain) was sequenced for a study of Tregs in tolerant kidney transplant recipients. The table came from immunoSEQ multiplex PCR; TCRdb's copy has only in-frame clones and leaves some out. Found here are 200,000 to 300,000 clones, about 80% of them singletons; the top ten hold roughly 0.67%. Trimming left V 8 bases short and J 19 bases short, with 24 bases between. CDR1 ENHRY and CDR2 SYGVKD come from the germline V gene. The CDR3 is 13 residues long. Unstimulated regulatory T cells (CD4+CD25+CD127-), CD4+CD25- non-regulatory cells, CD4 and CD8 cells were FACS-sorted from thawed PBMCs.

Sample: CD4+ T cells from blood. The J gene is TRBJ1-6, the V gene TRBV10-3; D perhaps matches TRBD1 (5 bases). The sequence was collected from a human donor in good health. CDR3 sequence (DNA): TGTGCCATCGCCCCAGGGAGGGGCGAATCGTCTCACTTT. It specifies CAIAPGRGESSHF.